A single sample gave rise to the 32 T cell receptor beta chains below, sequenced in a study of blood T cell repertoires in COVID-19. Assay: immunoSEQ multiplex PCR; the TCRdb copy retains only in-frame clones and omits some. The sample has 25,000 to 35,000 clones; 84% are singletons. The material sequenced was peripheral blood. The receptors stem from a human donor in a cohort sampled during active COVID-19.

V is TRBV3-1 (or the pseudogene TRBV3-2) and J is TRBJ1-6; D perhaps matches TRBD1 (5 bases). The CDR3 covers 13 residues. V was clipped by 4 bases and J by 10 bases, with 11 bases between them. Germline V gives CDR1 LGHDT, CDR2 YNNKEL (reference sequence). The CDR3 reads CASSPGVRSPLHF. The CDR3 DNA reads TGTGCCAGCAGCCCGGGGGTTCGCTCACCCCTCCACTTT.

V gene TRBV19 combines with J gene TRBJ2-6; the D is unclear. Trimming took 5 bases from V and 2 from J, leaving 7 bases between them. The CDR3 contains 14 residues. The V gene's germline CDR1 is LNHDA and CDR2 SQIVND (reference sequence). The CDR3 region is CASSEQAGANVLTF. CDR3 DNA sequence: TGTGCCAGTAGTGAGCAGGCTGGGGCCAACGTCCTGACTTTC.

The chain couples TRBV5-1 to TRBJ1-4, with D unclear. V was cut by 2 bases and J by 3 bases, with 17 bases left in between. Germline V gives CDR1 SGHRS, CDR2 YFSETQ. The CDR3 has 17 amino acids. CDR3 region: CASSFGLKPSANEKLFF. The CDR3 DNA follows: TGCGCCAGCAGCTTTGGTCTCAAACCTTCGGCTAATGAAAAACTGTTTTTT.

The chain carries TRBV18 and TRBJ1-6; 9 positions match TRBD1. Germline values: CDR1 KGHSH, CDR2 LQKENI. This CDR3 is built from 14 residues. V was pared by 6 bases and J by 7 bases, with 4 bases of the junction left unmatched. CDR3 loop: CASSSQGANSPLHF. In nucleotides, the CDR3 is TGTGCCAGCTCGTCACAGGGGGCCAATTCACCCCTCCACTTT.

On this clone itself: The same CDR3 can be traced to other DNA sequences in this sample. The rearrangement joins TRBV5-5 to TRBJ1-4; 10 bases fit TRBD1. This CDR3 region has 14 residues. J lost 7 bases, V lost 0 bases, and 0 bases had no gene match. Germline V lookup: CDR1 SGHKS, CDR2 YYEKEE (reference sequence). The CDR3 reads CASSLGTGGEKLFF. CDR3 DNA sequence: TGTGCCAGCAGCTTGGGGACAGGGGGTGAAAAACTGTTTTTT.

This clone was counted only a few times. The V and J genes are TRBV3-1 (or the pseudogene TRBV3-2) and TRBJ2-1; possible D gene TRBD1, 6 bases. Germline assignment: CDR1 LGHDT and CDR2 YNNKEL (reference sequence). The V and J ends lost 11 bases and 6 bases respectively, with 14 bases between them. This CDR3 region has 12 residues. For the CDR3, the DNA is TGTGCCCCTTCAGGGGAAAGCAATGAGCAGTTCTTC. It yields the protein CAPSGESNEQFF.

The genes are TRBV11-3 and TRBJ2-3; 10 nucleotides match TRBD1. V shed 5 bases and J 4 bases; nucleotides not matched to a gene: 6. CDR1 is SGHNT, CDR2 YENEEA, per germline. This CDR3 has 15 amino acids. DNA of the CDR3: TGTGCCAGCAGCGGCGGGGACAGGGGCGCAGATACGCAGTATTTT. Protein sequence: CASSGGDRGADTQYF. Supplemented by reference TRBV11-3 and TRBJ2-3, the full variable domain reads EAGVVQSPRYKIIEKKQPVAFWCNPISGHNTLYWYLQNLGQGPELLIRYENEEAVDDSQLPKDRFSAERLKGVDSTLKIQPAELGDSAVYLCASSGGDRGADTQYFGPGTRLTVL.

This chain connects TRBV5-1 to TRBJ2-2, with 9 positions matching TRBD2. J lost 4 bases, V lost 1 base, and 5 bases had no gene match. The V gene's germline CDR1 is SGHRS and CDR2 YFSETQ. The CDR3 sequence is 16 residues long. Here the CDR3 reads CASSLNLAGFTGELFF. The CDR3, as DNA: TGCGCCAGCAGCTTGAATCTAGCGGGGTTCACCGGGGAGCTGTTTTTT.

V and J are TRBV4-2 and TRBJ2-3; 9 bases match TRBD2. Trimming cost V 1 base and J 0 bases; bases outside gene matches: 5. The germline gives CDR1 LGHNA, CDR2 YNFKEQ. CDR3 size: 17 residues. CDR3 loop: CASSQGGSGGSTDTQYF. The CDR3 nucleotides read TGTGCCAGCAGCCAAGGTGGGAGCGGGGGGAGCACAGATACGCAGTATTTT.

This chain joins TRBV6-5 and TRBJ1-5, with no clear D. The V gene lost 6 bases and the J gene lost 15 bases, with 24 bases spanning the gap. The CDR3 is made up of 14 amino acids. Germline V gene data show CDR1 as MNHEY and CDR2 as SVGAGI. CDR3 in amino acids: CASSRGEHLIPTHF. CDR3 bases: TGTGCCAGCAGCCGCGGCGAGCACCTGATCCCCACGCATTTT.

This chain joins TRBV6-2 or TRBV6-3 and TRBJ1-2, with D perhaps matching TRBD1 (5 bases). V was cut by 2 bases and J by 3 bases, with 7 bases left in between. CDR3 length: 13 amino acids. CDR1 is MNHEY, CDR2 SVGEGT, per germline. The CDR3 DNA reads as TGTGCCAGCAGTTACGGAGGGGACTATGGCTACACCTTC. Protein product: CASSYGGDYGYTF.

This clone was recorded once. The chain combines TRBV5-1 with TRBJ2-3, with a possible D match to TRBD2 (6 bases). CDR3 size: 14 residues. Trimming left V 4 bases short and J 3 bases short, with 12 bases between. Germline assignment: CDR1 SGHRS and CDR2 YFSETQ. The CDR3: CASSPLRGTDTQYF. CDR3 in DNA: TGCGCCAGCAGCCCCCTGCGGGGAACAGATACGCAGTATTTT. The full variable domain, completed using reference TRBV5-1 and TRBJ2-3, is KAGVTQTPRYLIKTRGQQVTLSCSPISGHRSVSWYQQTPGQGLQFLFEYFSETQRNKGNFPGRFSGRQFSNSRSEMNVSTLELGDSALYLCASSPLRGTDTQYFGPGTRLTVL.

This clone was found a few times. The rearrangement joins TRBV6-5 to TRBJ2-2; no reliable D call. The CDR3 is made up of 12 amino acids. The germline V gene has CDR1 MNHEY and CDR2 SVGAGI. The V end was cut by 7 bases, the J end by 1 base, with 4 bases between. CDR3 nucleotides: TGTGCCAGCAAGAGGAACACCGGGGAGCTGTTTTTT. It specifies CASKRNTGELFF.

The chain joins TRBV27 to TRBJ1-5, with 10 positions matching TRBD1. Germline loops: CDR1 MNHEY, CDR2 SMNVEV (reference sequence). With 2 bases clipped from V and 2 bases from J, the junction kept 0 bases outside the gene matches. The CDR3 totals 15 residues. CDR3 bases: TGTGCCAGCAGTTTAGGGACAGGGGGCAATCAGCCCCAGCATTTT. This sequence encodes CASSLGTGGNQPQHF.

CDR3 coding DNA: TGCGCCAGCAGCCAAGACAGGGGCGGTGGGACACCCCAAGAGACCCAGTACTTC. It is translated as CASSQDRGGGTPQETQYF. This sequence joins TRBV4-1 and TRBJ2-5; a weak D match, TRBD1 (6 bases). Trimming took off 0 bases at V and 1 base at J, with 18 bases between the two ends. The CDR3 runs 18 residues. From germline, CDR1 is MGHRA and CDR2 YSYEKL.

This clone has just one count. This chain joins TRBV7-8 and TRBJ1-2; D not resolved. Germline V gene data show CDR1 as SGHVS and CDR2 as FQNEAQ. The CDR3 length is 12 residues. With 3 bases removed from V and 5 bases from J, the gap between germline ends came to 7 bases. CDR3 DNA: TGTGCCAGCAGCTTGCAGAAGTATGGCTACACCTTC. Protein product: CASSLQKYGYTF.

J is TRBJ1-2 and V is TRBV18; D perhaps matches TRBD1 (5 bases). Per the germline V gene, CDR1 is KGHSH and CDR2 is LQKENI. The CDR3 loop spans 14 amino acids. The ends were cut back, 1 base at V and 2 bases at J, with 8 bases in the middle. The CDR3 DNA reads TGTGCCAGCTCACCACAGGGGCTAAACTATGGCTACACCTTC. Its translation: CASSPQGLNYGYTF.

This clone turned up a few times. V is TRBV7-3 and J is TRBJ1-2; a weak D match, TRBD1 (5 bases). The ends were cut back, 2 bases at V and 1 base at J, with 5 bases in the middle. Germline assignment: CDR1 SGHTA and CDR2 FQGTGA. The CDR3 covers 13 residues. CDR3 sequence (DNA): TGTGCCAGCAGCTTAGACAGTAACTATGGCTACACCTTC. It is translated as CASSLDSNYGYTF.

The V gene is TRBV9, the J gene TRBJ2-3; D call uncertain. The CDR3 is made up of 15 amino acids. CDR1 is SGDLS, CDR2 YYNGEE, per germline. V shed 3 bases and J shed 2 bases, with 13 bases lying between them. This CDR3 is CASSAEQRNTDTQYF. CDR3 coding DNA: TGTGCCAGCAGCGCCGAACAGAGAAACACAGATACGCAGTATTTT.

This clone has just a few counts. The CDR3, as DNA: TGTGCCAGCAGTGTAGCAGGGAGGAACACTGAAGCTTTCTTT. Amino acid sequence: CASSVAGRNTEAFF. The rearrangement joins TRBV2 to TRBJ1-1; perhaps TRBD1 as D (5 bases). Germline values: CDR1 SNHLY, CDR2 FYNNEI. Between the trimmed V and J ends, which lost 4 bases and 1 base, there was a span of 10 bases. This CDR3 has 14 amino acids.

J is TRBJ2-4 and V is TRBV5-1; maybe TRBD1 (5 bases). The CDR3 totals 13 residues. CDR1 and CDR2 from the germline V gene are SGHRS and YFSETQ. Between the trimmed V and J ends, which lost 9 bases and 3 bases, there was a span of 13 bases. The CDR3 reads CATRAQDKNIQYF. In nucleotides, the CDR3 is TGCGCCACCCGAGCACAGGACAAAAACATTCAGTACTTC.

The chain has TRBV27 and TRBJ1-6; weak D call: TRBD1 (6 bases). Trimming took off 7 bases at V and 9 bases at J, with 13 bases between the two ends. The CDR3 length is 13 residues. In germline, CDR1 is MNHEY, CDR2 SMNVEV (reference sequence). The CDR3 here is CASTTGYASPLHF. Here the CDR3 DNA reads TGTGCCAGCACCACAGGGTACGCTTCACCCCTCCACTTT.

The chain links TRBV19 to TRBJ1-5; perhaps TRBD1 as D (5 bases). Per the germline V gene, CDR1 is LNHDA and CDR2 is SQIVND (reference sequence). CDR3 length: 14 amino acids. Trimming took off 7 bases at V and 0 bases at J, with 10 bases between the two ends. The CDR3 nucleotides read TGTGCCAGTACCGACAGAGATAGCAATCAGCCCCAGCATTTT. Its protein is CASTDRDSNQPQHF.

A single count supports this clone. The genes are TRBV4-1 and TRBJ2-3; possible D gene TRBD2, 5 bases. The CDR3 sequence is 15 residues long. Germline V gives CDR1 MGHRA, CDR2 YSYEKL. V shed 1 base and J shed 0 bases, with 8 bases lying between them. CDR3 DNA: TGCGCCAGCAGCCAAGGAGGGCGAAGCACAGATACGCAGTATTTT. Its protein is CASSQGGRSTDTQYF.

The genes are TRBV7-9 and TRBJ1-4; 7 nucleotides align to TRBD1. The CDR3 is made up of 15 amino acids. The germline gives CDR1 SEHNR, CDR2 FQNEAQ (reference sequence). V was clipped by 4 bases and J by 7 bases; unmatched bases: 9. CDR3 nucleotide sequence: TGTGCCAGCAGCTATACAGGGGCCTTTGTTGAAAAACTGTTTTTT. As protein: CASSYTGAFVEKLFF.

This chain connects TRBV7-2 to TRBJ2-1; 7 bases match TRBD1. CDR1 is SGHTA, CDR2 FQGNSA, per germline. The CDR3 has 13 amino acids. V lost 3 bases and J lost 9; bases outside the gene matches: 5. The CDR3 DNA reads as TGTGCCAGCAGCTTGTTCACAGGGGCTGAGCAGTTCTTC. Protein: CASSLFTGAEQFF.

This clone was seen a single time. V usage is TRBV12-3 or TRBV12-4 and J usage is TRBJ1-2; D may be TRBD1 (5 bases). The ends were cut back, 6 bases at V and 4 bases at J, with 9 bases in the middle. CDR3 size: 12 residues. As DNA, the CDR3 is TGTGCCAGCAGGAGCGACAGCTATGGCTACACCTTC. Amino acid sequence: CASRSDSYGYTF.

The V call is TRBV6-1, the J call TRBJ1-1; D perhaps matches TRBD1 (5 bases). This CDR3 contains 13 residues. Germline CDR1 reads MNHNS; CDR2 reads SASEGT. Trimming took 1 base from V and 12 from J, leaving 15 bases between them. CDR3 region: CASSEGGRLETFF. The DNA of the CDR3 is TGTGCCAGCAGTGAAGGGGGGAGGTTGGAAACTTTCTTT.

The V call is TRBV7-9, the J call TRBJ1-1; 8 bases map to TRBD1. The CDR3 is 14 residues long. In germline, CDR1 is SEHNR, CDR2 FQNEAQ (reference sequence). Trimming took 6 bases from V and 3 from J; bases not matched to a gene: 6. The DNA of the CDR3 is TGTGCCAGCAGAGAGGGACAGGTCTACACTGAAGCTTTCTTT. Protein sequence: CASREGQVYTEAFF.

This clone is a singleton in its sample. J is TRBJ1-3 and V is TRBV3-1 (or the pseudogene TRBV3-2), with 8 bases aligning to TRBD1. The length of the CDR3 is 18 residues. V shed 6 bases, J shed 3 bases, and the junction held 16 bases outside the gene matches. From germline, CDR1 is LGHDT and CDR2 YNNKEL (reference sequence). The CDR3 DNA reads as TGTGCCAGCAGGGGTCGGGGACAGGAGCCTCAAGGTGGAAACACCATATATTTT. This codes for CASRGRGQEPQGGNTIYF.

In DNA, the CDR3 is TGTGCCAGCAGTCCGACAGTGAACACTGAAGCTTTCTTT. It yields the protein CASSPTVNTEAFF. The V call is TRBV28, the J call TRBJ1-1, with D possibly being TRBD1 (5 bases). The V end was cut by 5 bases, the J end by 0 bases, with 7 bases between. From germline, CDR1 is MDHEN and CDR2 SYDVKM. This CDR3 spans 13 amino acids.

DNA of the CDR3: TGTGCCAGCAGCCCGCGACTAGCGGCTAGCTCCTACAATGAGCAGTTCTTC. It encodes CASSPRLAASSYNEQFF. The J gene is TRBJ2-1, the V gene TRBV7-8; 9 positions agree with TRBD2. This CDR3 region has 17 residues. Germline V gene sequence: CDR1 SGHVS, CDR2 FQNEAQ. Trimming cost V 5 bases and J 0 bases; bases outside gene matches: 8.